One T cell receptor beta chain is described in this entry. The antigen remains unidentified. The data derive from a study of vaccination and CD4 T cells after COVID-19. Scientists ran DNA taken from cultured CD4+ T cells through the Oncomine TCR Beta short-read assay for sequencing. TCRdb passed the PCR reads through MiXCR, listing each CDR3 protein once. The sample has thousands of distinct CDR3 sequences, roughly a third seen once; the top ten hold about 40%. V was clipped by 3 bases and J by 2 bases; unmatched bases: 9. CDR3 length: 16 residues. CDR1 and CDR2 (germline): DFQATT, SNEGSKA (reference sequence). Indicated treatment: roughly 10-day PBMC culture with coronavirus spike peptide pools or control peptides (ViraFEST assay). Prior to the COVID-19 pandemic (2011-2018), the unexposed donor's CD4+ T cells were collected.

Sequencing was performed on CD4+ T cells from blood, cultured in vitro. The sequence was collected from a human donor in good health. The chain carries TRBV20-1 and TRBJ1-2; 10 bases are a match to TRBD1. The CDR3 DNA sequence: TGCAGTGCTAGTGGGGGTATGGGACAGGGGAACTATGGCTACACCTTC. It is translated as CSASGGMGQGNYGYTF.